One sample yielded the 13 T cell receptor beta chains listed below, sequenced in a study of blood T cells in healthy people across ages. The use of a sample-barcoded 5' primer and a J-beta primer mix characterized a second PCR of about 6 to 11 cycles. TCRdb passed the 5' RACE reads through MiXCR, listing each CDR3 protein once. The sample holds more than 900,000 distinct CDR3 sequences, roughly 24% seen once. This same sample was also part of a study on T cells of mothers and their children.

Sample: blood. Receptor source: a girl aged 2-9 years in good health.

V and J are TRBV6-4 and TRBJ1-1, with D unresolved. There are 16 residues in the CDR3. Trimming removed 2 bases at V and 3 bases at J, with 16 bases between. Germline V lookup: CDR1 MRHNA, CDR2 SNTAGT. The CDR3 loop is CASSDQPFGIHTEAFF. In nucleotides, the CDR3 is TGTGCCAGCAGTGACCAGCCTTTCGGGATACACACTGAAGCTTTCTTT.

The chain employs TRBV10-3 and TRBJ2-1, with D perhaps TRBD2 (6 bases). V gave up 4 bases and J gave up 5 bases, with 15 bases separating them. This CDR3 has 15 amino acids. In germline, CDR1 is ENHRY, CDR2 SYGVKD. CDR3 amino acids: CAISATGTDNNEQFF. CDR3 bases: TGTGCCATCAGTGCGACCGGGACTGATAACAATGAGCAGTTCTTC.

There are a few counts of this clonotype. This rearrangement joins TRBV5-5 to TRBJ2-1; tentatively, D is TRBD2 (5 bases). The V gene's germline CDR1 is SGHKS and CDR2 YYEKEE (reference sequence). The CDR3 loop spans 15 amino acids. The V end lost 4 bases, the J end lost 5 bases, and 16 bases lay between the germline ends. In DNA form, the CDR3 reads TGTGCCAGCAGCACGTCCTGGGAGCCGCACAATGAGCAGTTCTTC. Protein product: CASSTSWEPHNEQFF. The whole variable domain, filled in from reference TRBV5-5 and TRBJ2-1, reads DAGVTQSPTHLIKTRGQQVTLRCSPISGHKSVSWYQQVLGQGPQFIFQYYEKEERGRGNFPDRFSARQFPNYSSELNVNALLLGDSALYLCASSTSWEPHNEQFFGPGTRLTVL.

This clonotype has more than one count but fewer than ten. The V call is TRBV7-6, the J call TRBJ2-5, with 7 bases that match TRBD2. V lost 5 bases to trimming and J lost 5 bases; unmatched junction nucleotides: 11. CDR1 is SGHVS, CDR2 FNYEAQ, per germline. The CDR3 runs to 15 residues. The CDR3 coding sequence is TGTGCCAGCAGCCCGACTAGCTCTATTTGGGAGACCCAGTACTTC. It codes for CASSPTSSIWETQYF.

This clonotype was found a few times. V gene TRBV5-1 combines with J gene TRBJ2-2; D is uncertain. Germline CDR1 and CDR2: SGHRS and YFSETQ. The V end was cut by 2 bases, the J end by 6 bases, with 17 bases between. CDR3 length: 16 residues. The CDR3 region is CASSLLSTLTAGELFF. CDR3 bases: TGCGCCAGCAGCTTACTAAGTACGCTTACCGCCGGGGAGCTGTTTTTT. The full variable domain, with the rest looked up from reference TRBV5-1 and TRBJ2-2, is KAGVTQTPRYLIKTRGQQVTLSCSPISGHRSVSWYQQTPGQGLQFLFEYFSETQRNKGNFPGRFSGRQFSNSRSEMNVSTLELGDSALYLCASSLLSTLTAGELFFGEGSRLTVL.

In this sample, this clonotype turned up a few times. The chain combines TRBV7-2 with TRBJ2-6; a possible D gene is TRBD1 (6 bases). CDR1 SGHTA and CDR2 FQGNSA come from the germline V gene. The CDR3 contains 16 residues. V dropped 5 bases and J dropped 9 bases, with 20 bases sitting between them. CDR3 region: CASSIDTGKGGNVLTF. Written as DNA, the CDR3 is TGTGCCAGCAGCATAGACACAGGGAAAGGCGGCAACGTCCTGACTTTC. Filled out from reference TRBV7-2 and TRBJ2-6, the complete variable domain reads GAGVSQSPSNKVTEKGKDVELRCDPISGHTALYWYRQSLGQGLEFLIYFQGNSAPDKSGLPSDRFSAERTGGSVSTLTIQRTQQEDSAVYLCASSIDTGKGGNVLTFGAGSRLTVL.

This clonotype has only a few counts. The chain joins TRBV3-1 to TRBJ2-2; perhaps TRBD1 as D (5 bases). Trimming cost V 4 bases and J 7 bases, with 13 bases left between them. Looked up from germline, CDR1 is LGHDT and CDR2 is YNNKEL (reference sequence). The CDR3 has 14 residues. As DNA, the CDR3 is TGTGCCAGCAGCCCGCCCAGGGCTCACGGGGAGCTGTTTTTT. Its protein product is CASSPPRAHGELFF.

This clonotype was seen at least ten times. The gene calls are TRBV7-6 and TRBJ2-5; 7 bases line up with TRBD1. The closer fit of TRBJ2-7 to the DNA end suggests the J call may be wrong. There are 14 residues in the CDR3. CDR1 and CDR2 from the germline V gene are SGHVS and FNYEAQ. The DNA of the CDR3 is TGTGCCAGCAGCCTATCGGGACAGCTCAGCGAGCAGTACTTC. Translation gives CASSLSGQLSEQYF.

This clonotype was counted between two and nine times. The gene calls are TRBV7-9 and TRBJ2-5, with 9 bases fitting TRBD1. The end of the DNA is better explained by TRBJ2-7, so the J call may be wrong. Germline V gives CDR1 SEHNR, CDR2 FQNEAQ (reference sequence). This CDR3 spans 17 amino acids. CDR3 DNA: TGTGCCAGCAGCTCGATCGTAATTCCGGGACAGGGTGGCGAGCAGTACTTC. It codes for CASSSIVIPGQGGEQYF.

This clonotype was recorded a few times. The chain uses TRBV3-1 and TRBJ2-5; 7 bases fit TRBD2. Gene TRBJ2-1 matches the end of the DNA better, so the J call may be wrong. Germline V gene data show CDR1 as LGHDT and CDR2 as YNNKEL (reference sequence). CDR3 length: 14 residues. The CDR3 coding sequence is TGTGCCAGCTCCAGGGCTAGCGGTAGCAATGAGCAGTTCTTC. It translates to CASSRASGSNEQFF.

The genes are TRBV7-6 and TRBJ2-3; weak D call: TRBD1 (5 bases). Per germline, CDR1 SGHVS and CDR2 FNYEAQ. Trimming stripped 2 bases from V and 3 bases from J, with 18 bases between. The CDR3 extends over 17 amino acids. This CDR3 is CASSLSPQGVWTDTQYF. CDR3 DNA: TGTGCCAGCAGCTTAAGCCCTCAAGGGGTATGGACAGATACGCAGTATTTT.

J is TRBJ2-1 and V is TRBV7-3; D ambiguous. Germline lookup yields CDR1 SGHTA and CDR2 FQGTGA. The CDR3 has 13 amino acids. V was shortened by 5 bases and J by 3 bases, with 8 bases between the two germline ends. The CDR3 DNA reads TGTGCCAGCAGCCCTAACAACTACAATGAGCAGTTCTTC. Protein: CASSPNNYNEQFF.

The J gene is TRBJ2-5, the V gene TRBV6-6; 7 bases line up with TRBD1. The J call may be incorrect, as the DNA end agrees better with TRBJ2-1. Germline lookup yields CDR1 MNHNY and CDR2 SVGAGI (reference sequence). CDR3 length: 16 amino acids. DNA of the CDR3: TGTGCCAGCAGTAGACCCCAAAGACAGGGAAACTATGAGCAGTTCTTC. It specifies CASSRPQRQGNYEQFF.